The rows below give T cell receptor beta chains drawn from one sample of a study of blood T cell repertoires in COVID-19. Method: immunoSEQ multiplex PCR; TCRdb's copy keeps in-frame clones and lacks some. The top ten clones hold around 2.3% of a sample with a few hundred thousand clones, around 89% of them seen once. Sequencing used peripheral blood. All receptors derive from a woman aged 60-70 years with COVID-19, enrolled during active disease. Each CDR3 is given with its conserved first and last residue.

TRBJ1-1 TRBV6-5 CASSLIGRDTEAFF
TRBJ1-1 TRBV6-1 CASSEERGLGAFF
TRBJ2-2 TRBV5-1 CASSTRTGNTGELFF
TRBJ1-2 TRBV19 CASSTPGTDDYGYTF
TRBJ2-5 TRBV24-1 CATSANTGGQTQYF
TRBJ1-1 TRBV19 CASSIDATNTEAFF
TRBJ2-7 TRBV5-1 CASSLAVVTYTQGYEQYF
TRBJ2-7 TRBV4-2 CASSDRDSAYEQYF
TRBJ2-7 TRBV10-3 CAISEGLAGPYEQYF
TRBJ1-1 TRBV20-1 CRGGQGTEAFF
TRBJ2-1 TRBV6-2/TRBV6-3 CASSRGTSGGAGNEQFF
TRBJ2-5 TRBV27 CASRPGLAGLYQETQYF
TRBJ1-1 TRBV9 CATQGQMNTEAFF
TRBJ2-6 TRBV18 CASSERAGANVLTF
TRBJ1-3 TRBV5-5 CASSLGQGGNTIYF
TRBJ1-1 TRBV15 CATSRKQGFNVGDEAFF
TRBJ1-1 TRBV29-1 CSVQVAGNTEAFF
TRBJ1-4 TRBV2 CASGIQGRGEKLFF
TRBJ1-2 TRBV5-4 CASSLETGSGYTF
TRBJ1-1 TRBV7-9 CASSKPSGAEAFF
TRBJ1-2 TRBV2 CASSKIQTDTYGYTF
TRBJ1-4 TRBV6-5 CASRLQGAGEKLFF
TRBJ1-2 TRBV11-3 CASSVTPGLIGYTF
TRBJ2-6 TRBV19 CASSIDRAGANVLTF
TRBJ2-3 TRBV4-3 CASSQETAGDTQYF
TRBJ2-5 TRBV11-2 CASSPLLAGGQETQYF
TRBJ1-1 TRBV18 CASSPGTEAEAFF
TRBJ2-3 TRBV5-1 CASSLGAGDTQYF
TRBJ2-5 TRBV4-1 CASSQEADQETQYF
TRBJ1-6 TRBV3-1/TRBV3-2 CASSQEVASYNSPLHF